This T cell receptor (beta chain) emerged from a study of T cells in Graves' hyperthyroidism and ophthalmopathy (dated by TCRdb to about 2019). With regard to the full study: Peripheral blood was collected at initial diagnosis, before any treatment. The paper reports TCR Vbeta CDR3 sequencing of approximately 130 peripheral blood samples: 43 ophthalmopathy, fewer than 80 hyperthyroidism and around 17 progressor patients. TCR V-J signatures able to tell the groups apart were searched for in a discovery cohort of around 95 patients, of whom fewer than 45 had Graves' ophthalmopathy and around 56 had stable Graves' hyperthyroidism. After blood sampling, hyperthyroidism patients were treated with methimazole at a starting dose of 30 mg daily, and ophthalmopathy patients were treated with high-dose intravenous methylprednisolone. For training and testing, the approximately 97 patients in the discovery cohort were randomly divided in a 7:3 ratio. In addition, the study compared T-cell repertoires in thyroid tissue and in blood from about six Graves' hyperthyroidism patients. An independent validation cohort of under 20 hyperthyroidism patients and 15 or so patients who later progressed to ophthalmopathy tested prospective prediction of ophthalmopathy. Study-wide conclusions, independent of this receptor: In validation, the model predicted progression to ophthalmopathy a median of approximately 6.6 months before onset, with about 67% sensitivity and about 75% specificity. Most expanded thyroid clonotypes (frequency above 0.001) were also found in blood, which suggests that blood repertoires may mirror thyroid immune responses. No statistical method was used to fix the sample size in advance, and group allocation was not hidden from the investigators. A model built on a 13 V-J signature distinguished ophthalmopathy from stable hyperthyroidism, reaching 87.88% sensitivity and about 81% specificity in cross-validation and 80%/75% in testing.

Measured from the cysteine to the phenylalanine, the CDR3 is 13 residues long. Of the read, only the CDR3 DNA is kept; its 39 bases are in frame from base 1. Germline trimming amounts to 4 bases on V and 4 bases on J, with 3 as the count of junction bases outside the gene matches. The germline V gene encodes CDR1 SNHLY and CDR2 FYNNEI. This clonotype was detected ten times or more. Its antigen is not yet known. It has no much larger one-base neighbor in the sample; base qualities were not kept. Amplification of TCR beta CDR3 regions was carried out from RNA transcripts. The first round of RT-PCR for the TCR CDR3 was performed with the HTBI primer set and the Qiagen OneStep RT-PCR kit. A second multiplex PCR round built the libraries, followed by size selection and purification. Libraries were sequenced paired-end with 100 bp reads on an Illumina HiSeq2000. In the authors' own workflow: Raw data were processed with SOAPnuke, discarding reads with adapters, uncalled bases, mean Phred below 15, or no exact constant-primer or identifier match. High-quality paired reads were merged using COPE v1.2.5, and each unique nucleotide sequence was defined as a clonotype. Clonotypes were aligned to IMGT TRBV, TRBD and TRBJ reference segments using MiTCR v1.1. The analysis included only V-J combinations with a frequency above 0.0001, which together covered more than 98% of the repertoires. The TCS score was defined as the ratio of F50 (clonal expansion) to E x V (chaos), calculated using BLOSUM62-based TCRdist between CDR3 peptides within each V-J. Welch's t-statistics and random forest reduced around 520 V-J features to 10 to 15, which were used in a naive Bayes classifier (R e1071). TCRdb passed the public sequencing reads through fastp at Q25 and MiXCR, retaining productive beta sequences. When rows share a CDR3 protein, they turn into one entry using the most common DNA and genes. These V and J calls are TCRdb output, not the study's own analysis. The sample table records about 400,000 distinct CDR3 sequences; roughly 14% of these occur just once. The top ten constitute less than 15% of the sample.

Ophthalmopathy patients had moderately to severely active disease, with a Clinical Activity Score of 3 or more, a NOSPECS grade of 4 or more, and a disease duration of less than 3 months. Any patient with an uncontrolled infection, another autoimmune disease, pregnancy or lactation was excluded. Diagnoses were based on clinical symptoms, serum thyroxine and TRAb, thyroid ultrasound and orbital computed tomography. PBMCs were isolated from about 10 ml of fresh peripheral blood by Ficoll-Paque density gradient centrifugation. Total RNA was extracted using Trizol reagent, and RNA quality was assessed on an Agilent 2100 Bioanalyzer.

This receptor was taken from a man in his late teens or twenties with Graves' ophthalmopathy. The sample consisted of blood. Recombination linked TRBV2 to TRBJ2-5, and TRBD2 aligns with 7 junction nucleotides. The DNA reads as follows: TGTGCCAGCAGTGGGGCTAGCGGAGAGACCCAGTACTTC. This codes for CASSGASGETQYF.